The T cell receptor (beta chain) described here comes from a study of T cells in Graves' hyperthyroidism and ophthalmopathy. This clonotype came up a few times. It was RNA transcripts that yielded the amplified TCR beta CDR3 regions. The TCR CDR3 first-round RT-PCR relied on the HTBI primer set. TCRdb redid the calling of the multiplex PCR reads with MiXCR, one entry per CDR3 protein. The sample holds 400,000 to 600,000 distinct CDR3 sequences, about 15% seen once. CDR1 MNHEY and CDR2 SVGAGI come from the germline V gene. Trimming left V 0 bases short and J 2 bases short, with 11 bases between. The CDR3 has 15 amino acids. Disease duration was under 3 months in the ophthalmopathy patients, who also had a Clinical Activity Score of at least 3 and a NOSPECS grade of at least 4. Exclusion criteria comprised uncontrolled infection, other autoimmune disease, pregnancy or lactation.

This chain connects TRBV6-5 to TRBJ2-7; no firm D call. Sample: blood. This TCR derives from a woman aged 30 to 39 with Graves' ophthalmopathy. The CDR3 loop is CASSYSIGQAYEQYF. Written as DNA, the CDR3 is TGTGCCAGCAGTTACTCGATAGGGCAGGCCTACGAGCAGTACTTC.